This T cell receptor beta chain came from a study of blood T cells in healthy people across ages. Using a J-beta primer mix together with a sample-barcoded 5' primer, a second PCR was run for about 6 to 11 cycles. Using its own MiXCR run on the 5' RACE reads, TCRdb lists one record per CDR3 protein. The sample consists of about 1.4 million distinct CDR3 sequences, approximately 60% of them appearing once. CDR3 length: 14 amino acids. CDR1 MNHEY and CDR2 SVGEGT come from the germline V gene. Sequencing was done on a sample of blood. The sequence derives from a man younger than 30 in good health. This chain connects TRBV6-2 or TRBV6-3 to TRBJ2-7, with TRBD2 as a possible D gene (5 bases). The assigned J gene may be wrong: the sequence end matches TRBJ2-5 better. The CDR3 spells CASREPGYLETQYF. CDR3 DNA sequence: TGTGCCAGCCGCGAGCCGGGATACTTGGAGACCCAGTACTTC.